The rows below give T cell receptor beta chains drawn from one sample of a study of vaccination effects on CD4 cells after COVID-19. The method was immunoSEQ multiplex PCR; TCRdb's version includes in-frame clones alone and lacks a portion of them. The sample holds about 73,000 clones, 65% to 80% seen once. Their specific antigens are unknown. The sequencing used CD4+ T cells from PBMCs cultured without peptide, collected after COVID-19 vaccination. These receptors all come from a human donor who received a COVID-19 vaccine. The CDR3 runs from the conserved cysteine through the conserved F or W. A D gene is named only where the DNA matches it firmly. Clone size appears in some rows only: once, few, many, or a class for an expanded clone.

TRBJ1-2 . . TRBV6-6 TGTGCCAGCAGTTACGATGGCTTATATGGCTACACCTTC CASSYDGLYGYTF
TRBJ2-3 . . TRBV7-2 TGTGCCAGCAGCTTACTGGATTACACAGATACGCAGTATTTT CASSLLDYTDTQYF
TRBJ2-2 TRBD1 . TRBV7-3 TGTGCCAGCAGCTTAATGGACAGGACGAACACCGGGGAGCTGTTTTTT CASSLMDRTNTGELFF
TRBJ2-3 . . TRBV24-1 TGTGCCACCAGTGATTCCCGGGAAGGCCCAGATACGCAGTATTTT CATSDSREGPDTQYF
TRBJ1-2 TRBD1 few TRBV5-4 TGTGCCAGCAGTCATCAGGGGGTAAACTATGGCTACACCTTC CASSHQGVNYGYTF
TRBJ1-1 . . TRBV30 TGTGCCTGGAGTGCATCCATGAACACTGAAGCTTTCTTT CAWSASMNTEAFF
TRBJ1-2 TRBD1 many TRBV19 TGTGCCAGTAGTCAGGGGGCACCTCTCTATGGCTACACCTTC CASSQGAPLYGYTF
TRBJ2-5 . . TRBV4-1 TGCGCCAGCAGCCGGACCCTGAGGGAGGAGACCCAGTACTTC CASSRTLREETQYF
TRBJ2-2 . . TRBV5-6 TGTGCCAGCAGCTTGCTCGGCGGGGAGCTGTTTTTT CASSLLGGELFF
TRBJ1-1 . few TRBV6-5 TGTGCCAGCAGTTACTCGTCTGGCAGAATGAACACTGAAGCTTTCTTT CASSYSSGRMNTEAFF
TRBJ2-3 . . TRBV6-5 TGTGCCAGCAGGCAACAGGCGGGAGATACGCAGTATTTT CASRQQAGDTQYF
TRBJ1-2 TRBD1 few TRBV5-4 TGTGCCAGCAGCTTAACAGGGGTCTATGGCTACACCTTC CASSLTGVYGYTF
TRBJ2-5 TRBD2 . TRBV19 TGTGCCAGTAGTCCCCTGGCGGGGGTAGGGGAGACCCAGTACTTC CASSPLAGVGETQYF
TRBJ2-2 TRBD1 . TRBV27 TGTGCCAGCAGTTTTCAGGACAGGATCGGCACCGGGGAGCTGTTTTTT CASSFQDRIGTGELFF
TRBJ1-2 TRBD1 . TRBV15 TGTGCCACCAGCAGAGTCACAGGGGGCTATGGCTACACCTTC CATSRVTGGYGYTF
TRBJ1-2 . . TRBV6-5 TGTGCCAGCCGGGGCCAGAACTATGGCTACACCTTC CASRGQNYGYTF
TRBJ1-4 . . TRBV3-1/TRBV3-2 TGTGCCAGCAGCCATTATTCGGGCAGCCGTAATGAAAAACTGTTTTTT CASSHYSGSRNEKLFF
TRBJ1-2 . . TRBV19 TGTGCCAGTAACGATCGACAGCGATTTTCATATGGCTACACCTTC CASNDRQRFSYGYTF
TRBJ1-6 . . TRBV19 TGTGCCAGTAGTATAGTAGGAGCCTATTCACCCCTCCACTTT CASSIVGAYSPLHF
TRBJ1-1 . . TRBV7-8 TGTGCCAGCAGCTACTCCGGGACTAACACTGAAGCTTTCTTT CASSYSGTNTEAFF
TRBJ1-4 . once TRBV4-2 TGTGCCAGCAGCCGACAGCAAACTAATGAAAAACTGTTTTTT CASSRQQTNEKLFF
TRBJ1-2 . . TRBV12-3/TRBV12-4 TGTGCCAGCTGGGCGGGCGTCTATGGCTACACCTTC CASWAGVYGYTF
TRBJ1-4 . . TRBV7-8 TGTGCCAGCAGCCCCAGGCTGGGAACTAATGAAAAACTGTTTTTT CASSPRLGTNEKLFF
TRBJ1-2 . . TRBV2 TGTGCCAGCAGCCTCACGGGGGGCGCCGGAGGCTACACCTTC CASSLTGGAGGYTF
TRBJ1-2 TRBD1 . TRBV5-1 TGCGCCAGCAGCCCAGGGGGGGACTATGGCTACACCTTC CASSPGGDYGYTF
TRBJ1-4 . once TRBV27 TGTGCCAGTCGGGGGCCTCACTCTAATGAAAAACTGTTTTTT CASRGPHSNEKLFF
TRBJ2-5 TRBD1 once TRBV24-1 TGTGCCACCAGTGGAGGGACAGGGAGGGGAGAGACCCAGTACTTC CATSGGTGRGETQYF
TRBJ2-3 . . TRBV7-9 TGTGCCAGCAGCCCAGGGACCCACGTTACCACAGATACGCAGTATTTT CASSPGTHVTTDTQYF
TRBJ2-5 . . TRBV7-3 TGTGCCAGCAGCACGTCCGGGACTCAGGGGACCCAGTACTTC CASSTSGTQGTQYF
TRBJ1-1 . . TRBV5-1 TGCGCCAGCAGCTTGGGTGAACTGAACACTGAAGCTTTCTTT CASSLGELNTEAFF
TRBJ2-3 . . TRBV7-6 TGTGCCAGCAGCTTAGTAAGTTCGACTACTAATACGCAGTATTTT CASSLVSSTTNTQYF
TRBJ1-2 . . TRBV28 TGTGCCAGCAGTTTATGGGGTGTTGGCTACACCTTC CASSLWGVGYTF
TRBJ2-5 TRBD1 once TRBV5-1 TGCGCCAGCAGCTCCTCAGGGGGCCAAGAGACCCAGTACTTC CASSSSGGQETQYF
TRBJ2-2 TRBD1 . TRBV18 TGTGCCAGCTCACCCTGGACAGGGGGAAACACCGGGGAGCTGTTTTTT CASSPWTGGNTGELFF
TRBJ1-5 TRBD1 . TRBV6-1 TGTGCCAGCAGTGAAGGGCCCGGGACAGGGAGCAATCAGCCCCAGCATTTT CASSEGPGTGSNQPQHF
TRBJ1-4 . few TRBV7-9 TGTGCCAGCAGCTTACAGGTTATTAATGAAAAACTGTTTTTT CASSLQVINEKLFF
TRBJ1-2 TRBD1 . TRBV24-1 TGTGCCACCAGTAGGGACAGCTATGGCTACACCTTC CATSRDSYGYTF
TRBJ1-5 . . TRBV2 TGTGCCAGCACCGGGCCGGGGGGGTATCAGCCCCAGCATTTT CASTGPGGYQPQHF
TRBJ1-5 TRBD1 . TRBV7-9 TGTGCCAGCAGCTTAGGGACAGGGGGAGGAAATAGCAATCAGCCCCAGCATTTT CASSLGTGGGNSNQPQHF
TRBJ1-2 TRBD1 few TRBV5-6 TGTGCCAGCAGAGGGACAGGGGGAAATTTCTATGGCTACACCTTC CASRGTGGNFYGYTF
TRBJ2-5 . . TRBV27 TGTGCCAGCAGTTTTTCCAGATCTCAAGAGACCCAGTACTTC CASSFSRSQETQYF
TRBJ1-6 . . TRBV18 TGTGCCAGCTCACGCGAGGGGGATTATAATTCACCCCTCCACTTT CASSREGDYNSPLHF
TRBJ2-1 TRBD2 . TRBV19 TGTGCCAGTAGTACCTTAGCGGGGGGGTCCTACAATGAGCAGTTCTTC CASSTLAGGSYNEQFF
TRBJ1-1 . . TRBV5-4 TGTGCCAGCAGCTTGGGTTTGGGGGGCAACACTGAAGCTTTCTTT CASSLGLGGNTEAFF
TRBJ1-4 . . TRBV6-9 TGTGCCAGCAGTTTTGGGGGGGATAATGAAAAACTGTTTTTT CASSFGGDNEKLFF
TRBJ2-1 TRBD2 . TRBV7-9 TGTGCCAGCAGCTTAGACGGGGGGGTCAATGAGCAGTTCTTC CASSLDGGVNEQFF
TRBJ2-5 . once TRBV28 TGTGCCAGCAGTTTTATTGGGGGTCTGGAGACCCAGTACTTC CASSFIGGLETQYF
TRBJ1-1 TRBD1 . TRBV18 TGTGCCAGCTCACCCCGGGACAGCACGACGAACACTGAAGCTTTCTTT CASSPRDSTTNTEAFF
TRBJ1-5 TRBD1 . TRBV29-1 TGCAGCGCTTCGACCGGGACAGCCGATCAGCCCCAGCATTTT CSASTGTADQPQHF
TRBJ2-5 . few TRBV19 TGTGCCAGTAGTATAGGCAGACAAGAGACCCAGTACTTC CASSIGRQETQYF
TRBJ1-6 TRBD1 . TRBV7-8 TGTGCCAGCAGCTCGTCTACAGGGGGCTGGTATAATTCACCCCTCCACTTT CASSSSTGGWYNSPLHF
TRBJ1-1 . . TRBV29-1 TGCAGCGTTGTTAGGGGGTTCACTGAAGCTTTCTTT CSVVRGFTEAFF
TRBJ1-2 . once TRBV19 TGTGCCAGTAGTATCGCGCTGAGACTCGTCCTTCTGGGCTACACCTTC CASSIALRLVLLGYTF
TRBJ1-2 . . TRBV7-2 TGTGCCAGCGCTCCTACCACAGGGATTAGTTATAGTGGCTACACCTTC CASAPTTGISYSGYTF
TRBJ2-1 TRBD1 few TRBV6-2/TRBV6-3 TGTGCCAGCAGTTACAATCGGGACAGACCCTACAATGAGCAGTTCTTC CASSYNRDRPYNEQFF
TRBJ2-1 . . TRBV4-3 TGCGCCAGCAGCTTAGAGAGATACAATGAGCAGTTCTTC CASSLERYNEQFF